The 25 T cell receptor beta chains below all came from one sample that was sequenced in a study of blood T cells in healthy people across ages. The use of a sample-barcoded 5' primer and a J-beta primer mix characterized a second PCR of 7 to 11 cycles. One entry per CDR3 protein, called by TCRdb with MiXCR from the 5' RACE reads. Among 1.5 million or so distinct CDR3 sequences, 40% to 45% were seen once, and the ten largest hold over 3.5%. The sequenced sample consisted of blood. The receptors originated from a woman aged 18-30 years in good health.

The rearrangement joins TRBV7-9 to TRBJ2-3; 12 bases align to TRBD1. Per the germline V gene, CDR1 is SEHNR and CDR2 is FQNEAQ (reference sequence). Trimming cost V 4 bases and J 3 bases; bases outside gene matches: 5. The CDR3 is 16 amino acids. The CDR3 coding sequence is TGTGCCAGCAGCTCCGGGGACAGGGGGCATACAGATACGCAGTATTTT. Its protein product is CASSSGDRGHTDTQYF.

V and J are TRBV4-3 and TRBJ1-1; no reliable D call. The CDR3 sequence is 13 residues long. Germline V gene lookup returns CDR1 LGHNA and CDR2 YSLEER. The germline V and J ends were trimmed by 8 bases and 0 bases, with 10 bases remaining between them. CDR3 bases: TGCGCCAGCCGACGGCGGGTGAACACTGAAGCTTTCTTT. This codes for CASRRRVNTEAFF.

This clonotype has ten or more counts. This may stem from a read error, because a much larger clone lies one nucleotide away. The chain is built from TRBV20-1 and TRBJ2-3; 9 bases are a match to TRBD2. The V gene end was trimmed by 1 base and the J gene end by 10 bases; junction bases not matched to a gene: 9. The CDR3 has 14 amino acids. Germline values: CDR1 DFQATT, CDR2 SNEGSKA (reference sequence). The chain's CDR3 is CSARVSSGGMAQYF. The CDR3 coding sequence is TGCAGTGCTAGAGTGAGTAGCGGGGGAATGGCGCAGTATTTT.

Only a few counts were recorded for this clonotype. DNA of the CDR3: TGCAGCGTTGGGACTAGCGACCAAGAGACCCAGTACTTC. Amino acid sequence: CSVGTSDQETQYF. This sequence joins TRBV29-1 and TRBJ2-5; 9 bases agree with TRBD2. CDR1 is SQVTM, CDR2 ANQGSEA, per germline. The trim removed 4 bases at V and 0 bases at J, leaving 0 bases unmatched. This CDR3 region has 13 residues.

This clonotype occurred a few times. This chain links TRBV5-1 with TRBJ1-5, with D hard to call. In germline, CDR1 is SGHRS, CDR2 YFSETQ. With 7 bases removed from V and 5 bases from J, the gap between germline ends came to 13 bases. The CDR3 sequence is 13 residues long. This chain's CDR3 is CASARDVDQPQHF. Written as DNA, the CDR3 is TGCGCCAGCGCCCGGGATGTAGATCAGCCCCAGCATTTT.

This chain links TRBV29-1 with TRBJ2-4, with D tentatively TRBD2 (5 bases). V lost 4 bases and J 1 base, leaving 11 bases between the germline ends. CDR1 and CDR2 from the germline V gene are SQVTM and ANQGSEA. This CDR3 contains 14 residues. CDR3 residues: CSVGGLMAKNIQYF. In DNA, the CDR3 is TGCAGCGTTGGAGGACTGATGGCCAAAAACATTCAGTACTTC. Together with reference TRBV29-1 and TRBJ2-4, the CDR3 gives the full variable domain: SAVISQKPSRDICQRGTSLTIQCQVDSQVTMMFWYRQQPGQSLTLIATANQGSEATYESGFVIDKFPISRPNLTFSTLTVSNMSPEDSSIYLCSVGGLMAKNIQYFGAGTRLSVL.

This clonotype was counted between two and nine times. This chain links TRBV9 with TRBJ2-1; 8 bases are a match to TRBD1. Unmatched junction bases numbered 7, after V lost 3 bases and J lost 11 bases. The length of the CDR3 is 13 residues. Germline lookup yields CDR1 SGDLS and CDR2 YYNGEE. CDR3 DNA: TGTGCCAGCAGCGGACCGGGACAGGCGAAGCAGTTCTTC. This translates into CASSGPGQAKQFF.

This rearrangement joins TRBV5-1 to TRBJ2-3; 8 bases agree with TRBD1. Per the germline V gene, CDR1 is SGHRS and CDR2 is YFSETQ. There are 15 residues in the CDR3. The V and J ends lost 0 bases and 2 bases, in that order; junction bases with no gene match: 2. CDR3 sequence reads: CASSLGTGNTDTQYF. For the CDR3, the DNA is TGCGCCAGCAGCTTGGGGACAGGGAACACAGATACGCAGTATTTT.

This rearrangement joins TRBV9 to TRBJ2-1, with D maybe TRBD2 (5 bases). Trimming removed 4 bases from V and 5 bases from J, with 13 bases in between. Germline values: CDR1 SGDLS, CDR2 YYNGEE. The CDR3 totals 14 residues. For the CDR3, the DNA is TGTGCCAGCAGCCCCTCGGGGTTCCACAATGAGCAGTTCTTC. This encodes CASSPSGFHNEQFF.

This clonotype was seen more than once but under ten times. V gene TRBV7-2 combines with J gene TRBJ1-2; TRBD1 matches 7 bases. This CDR3 contains 16 residues. V shed 1 base, J shed 6 bases, and the junction held 11 bases outside the gene matches. Germline loops: CDR1 SGHTA, CDR2 FQGNSA. CDR3 sequence: CASSLGQGSSRNGYTF. For the CDR3, the DNA is TGTGCCAGCAGCTTAGGACAGGGATCATCTAGAAATGGCTACACCTTC.

Turning to this clonotype: The junction does not match germline at one end; this may be a read error. The rearrangement links TRBV7-2 to TRBJ1-4, with TRBD1 as a possible D gene (6 bases). The CDR3 consists of 15 residues. Germline V gene lookup returns CDR1 SGHTA and CDR2 FQGNSA. The CDR3: CASSKAGTTNEKLFF. The CDR3, as DNA: TGTGCCAGCAGCAAAGCCGGGACAACAAATGAAAAACTGTTTTTT. Variable domain in full (rest from reference TRBV7-2 and TRBJ1-4): GAGVSQSPSNKVTEKGKDVELRCDPISGHTALYWYRQSLGQGLEFLIYFQGNSAPDKSGLPSDRFSAERTGGSVSTLTIQRTQQEDSAVYLCASSKAGTTNEKLFFGSGTQLSVL.

V usage is TRBV9 and J usage is TRBJ2-5; D gene uncertain. The germline V gene has CDR1 SGDLS and CDR2 YYNGEE. The V gene lost 0 bases and the J gene lost 11 bases, with 17 bases spanning the gap. The CDR3 runs to 14 residues. The CDR3 DNA reads TGTGCCAGCAGCGTAGACCCCGGCCTCAATGAGCAGTACTTC. It is translated as CASSVDPGLNEQYF. Complete variable domain (other parts from reference TRBV9 and TRBJ2-5): DSGVTQTPKHLITATGQRVTLRCSPRSGDLSVYWYQQSLDQGLQFLIQYYNGEERAKGNILERFSAQQFPDLHSELNLSSLELGDSALYFCASSVDPGLNEQYFGPGTRLLVL.

The J gene is TRBJ1-5, the V gene TRBV20-1; D is perhaps TRBD1 (5 bases). This CDR3 is built from 16 residues. Trimming cost V 0 bases and J 6 bases, with 18 bases left between them. Per germline, CDR1 DFQATT and CDR2 SNEGSKA (reference sequence). CDR3 protein: CSARDRVAGTAQPQHF. CDR3 in DNA: TGCAGTGCTAGAGATAGGGTGGCAGGGACGGCTCAGCCCCAGCATTTT.

The chain links TRBV15 to TRBJ1-1, with TRBD1 matching over 7 bases. V dropped 1 base and J dropped 1; count of bases not matched to a gene: 3. CDR1 and CDR2 (germline): LNHNV, YYDKDF (reference sequence). The CDR3 runs 15 residues. This CDR3 is CATSRARQGNTEAFF. The CDR3, as DNA: TGTGCCACCAGCAGAGCCCGACAGGGGAACACTGAAGCTTTCTTT.

This sequence joins TRBV10-3 and TRBJ1-1; weak D call: TRBD1 (5 bases). The CDR3 totals 14 residues. Germline V lookup: CDR1 ENHRY, CDR2 SYGVKD. Trimming removed 6 bases at V and 11 bases at J, with 22 bases between. This chain's CDR3 is CAISELGRAQVAFF. The CDR3 DNA reads as TGTGCCATCAGCGAATTGGGCAGGGCGCAAGTTGCTTTCTTT.

This clonotype was seen more than once but under ten times. The chain couples TRBV5-1 to TRBJ2-7; D ambiguous. Trimming left V 5 bases short and J 2 bases short, with 11 bases between. CDR3 length: 13 residues. CDR1 and CDR2 from the germline V gene are SGHRS and YFSETQ. In DNA, the CDR3 is TGCGCCAGCAGAAGCCAGTTGGCCTACGAGCAGTACTTC. Translating gives CASRSQLAYEQYF.

This clonotype showed up just a few times. The chain links TRBV12-3 or TRBV12-4 to TRBJ1-1, with TRBD1 identical over 9 bases. CDR3 length: 15 amino acids. V lost 5 bases, J lost 3 bases, and 7 bases stayed unmatched. The CDR3 protein is CASSRSRTGDTEAFF. Written as DNA, the CDR3 is TGTGCCAGCAGTCGAAGCCGGACAGGGGACACTGAAGCTTTCTTT.

The V call is TRBV25-1, the J call TRBJ1-1; a possible D gene is TRBD1 (6 bases). Germline V CDR1 and CDR2: MGHDK, SYGVNS. The CDR3 totals 17 residues. V was pared by 0 bases and J by 1 base, with 15 bases between. The CDR3 protein is CASSEYGGPQWNTEAFF. For the CDR3, the DNA is TGTGCCAGCAGTGAATATGGGGGCCCCCAATGGAACACTGAAGCTTTCTTT. Using reference TRBV25-1 and TRBJ1-1 for the parts outside the CDR3, the full variable domain is EADIYQTPRYLVIGTGKKITLECSQTMGHDKMYWYQQDPGMELHLIHYSYGVNSTEKGDLSSESTVSRIRTEHFPLTLESARPSHTSQYLCASSEYGGPQWNTEAFFGQGTRLTVV.

In this sample, this clonotype turned up a few times. J is TRBJ1-5 and V is TRBV20-1; D is perhaps TRBD1 (6 bases). Between the trimmed V and J ends, which lost 0 bases and 3 bases, there was a span of 12 bases. The CDR3 loop spans 15 amino acids. CDR1 and CDR2 (germline): DFQATT, SNEGSKA (reference sequence). The CDR3: CSAREGGGINQPQHF. CDR3 nucleotides: TGCAGTGCTAGAGAGGGAGGGGGGATCAATCAGCCCCAGCATTTT.

The V gene is TRBV20-1, the J gene TRBJ1-2, with D tentatively TRBD1 (5 bases). The length of the CDR3 is 13 residues. V was clipped by 0 bases and J by 6 bases, with 11 bases between them. CDR1 is DFQATT and CDR2 is SNEGSKA in the germline V gene (reference sequence). CDR3: CSARDMRGHGYTF. For the CDR3, the DNA is TGCAGTGCTAGAGATATGAGGGGCCATGGCTACACCTTC.

This clonotype has just one count. The V call is TRBV6-2 or TRBV6-3, the J call TRBJ1-5; D gene uncertain. CDR3 size: 15 residues. Trimming cost V 2 bases and J 6 bases, with 14 bases left between them. In germline, CDR1 is MNHEY, CDR2 SVGEGT. As DNA, the CDR3 is TGTGCCAGCAGTTACGCCAGCAGGACCCTTCAGCCCCAGCATTTT. The encoded protein is CASSYASRTLQPQHF.

This chain links TRBV29-1 with TRBJ2-1, with 9 nucleotides matching TRBD2. Trimming took 7 bases from V and 12 from J; bases not matched to a gene: 22. There are 16 residues in the CDR3. Germline V gives CDR1 SQVTM, CDR2 ANQGSEA. The CDR3 nucleotides are TGCAGCGCTACCACCTTAGCGGGAGTCTCCCTTATTGGGCAGTTCTTC. It specifies CSATTLAGVSLIGQFF.

This chain connects TRBV4-3 to TRBJ1-5, with unresolved D. The CDR3 extends over 16 amino acids. Germline-derived CDR1 and CDR2 are LGHNA and YSLEER. Trimming pared 0 bases from V and 0 bases from J, leaving 9 bases between. The CDR3 here is CASSQDFGDSNQPQHF. The CDR3 nucleotides are TGCGCCAGCAGCCAAGATTTCGGGGATAGCAATCAGCCCCAGCATTTT.

The chain couples TRBV15 to TRBJ1-2; D uncertain. Deletions cut 5 bases from V and 4 bases from J, with 14 bases between. The CDR3 has 14 amino acids. CDR1 and CDR2 (germline): LNHNV, YYDKDF (reference sequence). The CDR3 reads CATSPSRTSYGYTF. In DNA, the CDR3 is TGTGCCACCAGCCCCTCCCGGACCAGCTATGGCTACACCTTC.

Remarks on this clonotype: Its ends do not fully match the called genes, so a read error is possible. The chain combines TRBV7-6 with TRBJ2-3; D remains unclear. The CDR3 sequence is 12 residues long. Germline CDR1 and CDR2: SGHVS and FNYEAQ. CDR3 sequence: CSSSLGRDTQYF. CDR3 bases: TGTTCCAGCAGCTTAGGTCGGGATACGCAGTATTTT.